These 2 T cell receptor beta chains originate from one sample sequenced in a study of T cells after yellow fever vaccination. TCRdb independently ran MiXCR on the 5' RACE reads; one entry per CDR3 protein. The repertoire consists of hundreds of thousands of distinct CDR3 sequences, with roughly 12% occurring once and the leading ten covering 11% to 15%. The material sequenced was PBMCs, taken on the day of the yellow fever booster vaccination. The source is a man younger than 45 who received the YFV17D yellow fever vaccine.

The chain has TRBV5-4 and TRBJ2-2, with TRBD1 as a possible D gene (6 bases). The CDR3 is 15 residues long. Germline CDR1 is SGHNT and CDR2 is YYREEE (reference sequence). Trimming removed 2 bases from V and 3 bases from J, with 11 bases in between. CDR3 protein: CASSLQGRHTGELFF. The DNA for the CDR3 is TGTGCCAGCAGCTTACAGGGCAGACACACCGGGGAGCTGTTTTTT.

The chain is built from TRBV20-1 and TRBJ2-1; 7 bases agree with TRBD1. V trimming: 3 bases; J trimming: 3 bases; junction bases outside the gene matches: 2. Germline-derived CDR1 and CDR2 are DFQATT and SNEGSKA (reference sequence). This CDR3 is 13 amino acids long. CDR3 DNA sequence: TGCAGTGCTAGCTGGGACAGCTACAATGAGCAGTTCTTC. Translation: CSASWDSYNEQFF.